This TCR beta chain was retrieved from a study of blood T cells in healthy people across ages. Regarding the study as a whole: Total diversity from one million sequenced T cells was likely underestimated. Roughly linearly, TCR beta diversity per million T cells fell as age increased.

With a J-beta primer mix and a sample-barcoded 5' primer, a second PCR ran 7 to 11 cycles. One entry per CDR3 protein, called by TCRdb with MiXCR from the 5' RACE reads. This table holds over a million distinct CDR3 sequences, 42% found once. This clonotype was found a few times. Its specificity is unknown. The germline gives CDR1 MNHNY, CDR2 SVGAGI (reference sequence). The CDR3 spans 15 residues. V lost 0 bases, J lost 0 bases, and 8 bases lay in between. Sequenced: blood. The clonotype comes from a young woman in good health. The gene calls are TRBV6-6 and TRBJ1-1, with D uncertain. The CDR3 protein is CASSYSGNLNTEAFF. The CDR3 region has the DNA TGTGCCAGCAGTTACTCCGGTAACCTGAACACTGAAGCTTTCTTT.